This is a list of T cell receptor beta chains from one sample in a study of blood T cell repertoires in COVID-19. Method: immunoSEQ multiplex PCR; TCRdb's copy keeps in-frame clones and lacks some. The sample contains about 250,000 clones, 84% of which appear only once. Input material: peripheral blood. These receptors originate from a woman aged 40 to 50 who had recovered from COVID-19. Each CDR3 is given with its conserved first and last residue. A D gene is named only where the DNA matches it firmly. The size entry is marked missing in some rows and otherwise reads once, few, many or a size class.

j_call cdr3_length d_call clone_size v_call cdr3_nt cdr3_aa
TRBJ2-5 11 - many TRBV30 TGTGCCTGGAGTGTGGAGAAGACCCAGTACTTC CAWSVEKTQYF
TRBJ2-2 15 TRBD1 - TRBV6-5 TGTGCCAGCAGTAAGGACAGGGTCTACACCGGGGAGCTGTTTTTT CASSKDRVYTGELFF
TRBJ2-5 13 TRBD1 - TRBV5-1 TGCGCCAGCAACCAGGGGGCTGCGGAGACCCAGTACTTC CASNQGAAETQYF
TRBJ2-3 14 - - TRBV3-1/TRBV3-2 TGTGCCAGCAGCCAAGAGGGACACACAGATACGCAGTATTTT CASSQEGHTDTQYF
TRBJ1-5 13 TRBD1 - TRBV19 TGTGCCAGTAGTGGGACAGGGGCCCAGCCCCAGCATTTT CASSGTGAQPQHF
TRBJ1-2 13 TRBD1 - TRBV2 TGTGCCAGCACTAAGGACAGGGACTATGGCTACACCTTC CASTKDRDYGYTF
TRBJ1-6 15 - - TRBV10-3 TGTGCCATCAGTGATTCGGCCCCGAGGGAGTCACCCCTCCACTTT CAISDSAPRESPLHF
TRBJ2-1 15 - once TRBV6-1 TGTGCCAGCAGTGAAAGAACTATCTCCTACAATGAGCAGTTCTTC CASSERTISYNEQFF
TRBJ2-7 14 TRBD1 - TRBV7-2 TGTGCCAGCAGCTTATGGGGACAGACCTACGAGCAGTACTTC CASSLWGQTYEQYF
TRBJ2-3 13 - - TRBV11-2 TGTGCCAGCAGCTTAAGAGCCCAGGGTTCGCAGTATTTT CASSLRAQGSQYF
TRBJ1-4 14 TRBD1 - TRBV5-1 TGCGCCAGCAGCAGATGGACAGGGCACGAAAAACTGTTTTTT CASSRWTGHEKLFF
TRBJ1-6 16 TRBD1 - TRBV4-1 TGCGCCAGCAGCCGAGGGACAGGGGGCCTTAATTCACCCCTCCACTTT CASSRGTGGLNSPLHF
TRBJ1-1 13 - - TRBV11-2 TGTGCCAGCAGATTGGGACTAAACACTGAAGCTTTCTTT CASRLGLNTEAFF
TRBJ1-1 13 TRBD1 - TRBV7-3 TGTGCCAGCAGCTCGACAGGGCGGAGTGAAGCTTTCTTT CASSSTGRSEAFF
TRBJ2-7 15 TRBD1 - TRBV5-1 TGCGCCAGCAGCGAGCCGGGACAGGGGCTCTACGAGCAGTACTTC CASSEPGQGLYEQYF
TRBJ1-6 16 TRBD1 once TRBV7-9 TGTGCCAGCAGCCCCGGACAGGGTTTGATGAATTCACCCCTCCACTTT CASSPGQGLMNSPLHF
TRBJ1-5 14 TRBD1 - TRBV2 TGTGCCAGCAGTCCGGGACAGAGCAATCAGCCCCAGCATTTT CASSPGQSNQPQHF
TRBJ2-5 13 - - TRBV12-3/TRBV12-4 TGTGCCAGCAGCCTTACAGGGTCGGAGACCCAGTACTTC CASSLTGSETQYF
TRBJ1-6 17 - once TRBV10-3 TGTGCCATCAGTGAGGGGGCAGGGCAGAAACTTAATTCACCCCTCCACTTT CAISEGAGQKLNSPLHF
TRBJ1-2 13 - few TRBV7-9 TGTGCCAGCAGCTCCGGACAGAACTATGGCTACACCTTC CASSSGQNYGYTF
TRBJ2-1 16 TRBD1 - TRBV11-2 TGTGCCAGCAGCCACAGCGCAGGGGGCGCCTACAATGAGCAGTTCTTC CASSHSAGGAYNEQFF
TRBJ2-6 13 - - TRBV2 TGTGCCAGCAGGTACTCTGGGGCCAACGTCCTGACTTTC CASRYSGANVLTF
TRBJ2-4 17 TRBD1 - TRBV3-1/TRBV3-2 TGTGCCAGCAGCCGGTCTGGGGGCAGGGGGACCAAAAACATTCAGTACTTC CASSRSGGRGTKNIQYF
TRBJ2-3 14 - - TRBV24-1 TGTGCCACCAGTGATTACGGACACACAGATACGCAGTATTTT CATSDYGHTDTQYF
TRBJ2-1 11 - - TRBV18 TGTGCCAGCTCACCAAGCGGCAAGCAGTTCTTC CASSPSGKQFF
TRBJ1-3 14 - - TRBV5-1 TGCGCCAGCAGCCTAGGGACAACCGCGGACACCATATATTTT CASSLGTTADTIYF
TRBJ2-1 11 - - TRBV13 TGTGCCAGCAGCTTAGGGAGGGAGCAGTTCTTC CASSLGREQFF
TRBJ2-3 15 TRBD2 once TRBV7-9 TGTGCCAGCAGCTTCGGCGGGGGAGGCACAGATACGCAGTATTTT CASSFGGGGTDTQYF
TRBJ2-2 16 - - TRBV18 TGTGCCAGCTCACCAAACCCGACAGGGAACACCGGGGAGCTGTTTTTT CASSPNPTGNTGELFF
TRBJ2-7 15 TRBD1 - TRBV28 TGTGCCAGCAGTGAGACCGGGACAGGGCCTCGGGAGCAGTACTTC CASSETGTGPREQYF
TRBJ1-1 11 - - TRBV20-1 TGCAGTGCTAGAGGAGCAGAGGGAGCTTTCTTT CSARGAEGAFF
TRBJ1-6 15 TRBD1 - TRBV6-5 TGTGCCAGCAGCTCGGGACAGCGGTATAATTCACCCCTCCACTTT CASSSGQRYNSPLHF
TRBJ1-5 13 TRBD1 - TRBV29-1 TGCAGCGTGGGACAGGGTGGCAATCAGCCCCAGCATTTT CSVGQGGNQPQHF
TRBJ1-6 15 TRBD1 - TRBV5-5 TGTGCCAGCAGCTTGTTGACAGGGCTTAATTCACCCCTCCACTTT CASSLLTGLNSPLHF
TRBJ2-6 16 - - TRBV28 TGTGCCAGCAGTTCCCCGTCGAGCTCTGGGGCCAACGTCCTGACTTTC CASSSPSSSGANVLTF
TRBJ2-5 14 - - TRBV5-1 TGCGCCAGCAGCGATCTCCGGTCACAAGAGACCCAGTACTTC CASSDLRSQETQYF
TRBJ2-1 14 - - TRBV2 TGTGCCAGCACTTTAACAGGAGGGATAGATGAGCAGTTCTTC CASTLTGGIDEQFF
TRBJ2-2 15 - few TRBV10-3 TGTGCCATCAGACCCCGGGACACCAACACCGGGGAGCTGTTTTTT CAIRPRDTNTGELFF
TRBJ2-5 14 TRBD1 few TRBV5-1 TGCGCCAGCTGTCAAGGGACAGGGGCAGAGACCCAGTACTTC CASCQGTGAETQYF
TRBJ2-7 13 - - TRBV7-9 TGTGCCAGCAGCTTTTCGGGGTTGTACGAGCAGTACTTC CASSFSGLYEQYF
TRBJ1-6 15 - - TRBV6-2/TRBV6-3 TGTGCCAGCAGTTATCCAGGGGCTGGGAATTCACCCCTCCACTTT CASSYPGAGNSPLHF
TRBJ2-7 14 TRBD1 - TRBV11-2 TGTGCCAGCAGCAGGAGACAGGGGGCGGGCGAGCAGTACTTC CASSRRQGAGEQYF
TRBJ1-6 13 - - TRBV13 TGTGCCAGCAGCTTGGACAATAATTCACCCCTCCACTTT CASSLDNNSPLHF
TRBJ1-4 15 - few TRBV28 TGTGCCACCTCCCCGGAGGCCTTCCGAGGTGAAAAACTGTTTTTT CATSPEAFRGEKLFF
TRBJ2-5 13 - - TRBV7-9 TGTGCCAGCATTCGGCTTAGCGGAACGACCCAGTACTTC CASIRLSGTTQYF
TRBJ1-6 18 TRBD1 - TRBV19 TGTGCCAGTAGTCACGGCACCAAGCAGGGGGTTTTTAATTCACCCCTCCACTTT CASSHGTKQGVFNSPLHF
TRBJ1-2 13 TRBD1 - TRBV27 TGTGCCAGCAGTTCGACAGGGAACTATGGCTACACCTTC CASSSTGNYGYTF
TRBJ2-2 11 - - TRBV30 TGTGCCTGGGTACTAACCGGGGAGCTGTTTTTT CAWVLTGELFF
TRBJ2-5 13 - - TRBV28 TGTGCCAGCAGTTGGGGGGTCCTAGAGACCCAGTACTTC CASSWGVLETQYF
TRBJ2-2 16 - - TRBV5-1 TGCGCCAGCAGCATAGGGACCGCCGGAGGGGCCGGGGAGCTGTTTTTT CASSIGTAGGAGELFF
TRBJ1-2 14 TRBD1 - TRBV2 TGTGCCAGCAGTGGGTACAGGGGGCTAGATGGCTACACCTTC CASSGYRGLDGYTF
TRBJ1-2 14 - - TRBV28 TGTGCCAGCAGTTTATGGGACATGAACTATGGCTACACCTTC CASSLWDMNYGYTF